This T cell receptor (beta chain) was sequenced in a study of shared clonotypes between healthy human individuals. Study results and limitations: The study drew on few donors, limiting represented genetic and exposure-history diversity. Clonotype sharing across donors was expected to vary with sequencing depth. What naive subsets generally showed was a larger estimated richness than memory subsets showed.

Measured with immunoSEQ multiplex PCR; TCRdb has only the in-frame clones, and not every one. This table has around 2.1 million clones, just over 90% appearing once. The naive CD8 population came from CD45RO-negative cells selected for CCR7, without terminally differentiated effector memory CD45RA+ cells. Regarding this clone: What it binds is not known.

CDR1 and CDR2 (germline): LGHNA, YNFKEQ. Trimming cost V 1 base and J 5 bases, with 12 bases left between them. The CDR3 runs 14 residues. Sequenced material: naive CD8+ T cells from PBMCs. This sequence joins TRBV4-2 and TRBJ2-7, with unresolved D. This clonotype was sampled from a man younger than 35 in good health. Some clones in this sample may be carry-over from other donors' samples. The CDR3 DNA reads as TGTGCCAGCAGCCAAGTTGGGCAGGCCCACGAGCAGTACTTC. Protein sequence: CASSQVGQAHEQYF.